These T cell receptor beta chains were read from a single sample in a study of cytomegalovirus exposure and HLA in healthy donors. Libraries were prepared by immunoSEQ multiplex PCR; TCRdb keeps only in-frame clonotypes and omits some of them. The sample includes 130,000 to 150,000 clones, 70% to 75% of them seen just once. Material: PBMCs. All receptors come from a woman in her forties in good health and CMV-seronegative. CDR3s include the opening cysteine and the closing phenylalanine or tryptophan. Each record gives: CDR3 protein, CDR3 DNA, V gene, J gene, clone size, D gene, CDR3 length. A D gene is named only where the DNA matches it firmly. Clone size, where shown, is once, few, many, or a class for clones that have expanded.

CDR3aa: CASSLFAGTASAGELFF
CDR3nt: TGCGCCAGCAGCTTGTTTGCCGGGACAGCCTCAGCCGGGGAGCTGTTTTTT
v_gene: TRBV5-1
j_gene: TRBJ2-2
abundance: .
d_gene: TRBD1
len: 17

CDR3aa: CASSLASTDTQYF
CDR3nt: TGTGCCAGCAGCTTGGCTAGCACAGATACGCAGTATTTT
v_gene: TRBV5-6
j_gene: TRBJ2-3
abundance: .
d_gene: .
len: 13

CDR3aa: CASRDGGENRSQPQHF
CDR3nt: TGTGCCAGCAGGGACGGAGGGGAGAATCGAAGTCAGCCCCAGCATTTT
v_gene: TRBV6-4
j_gene: TRBJ1-5
abundance: once
d_gene: .
len: 16

CDR3aa: CASSLAQGFGELFF
CDR3nt: TGTGCCAGCAGCCTAGCTCAGGGTTTCGGGGAGCTGTTTTTT
v_gene: TRBV7-9
j_gene: TRBJ2-2
abundance: once
d_gene: .
len: 14

CDR3aa: CASSPFGDWYGYTF
CDR3nt: TGTGCCAGCAGCCCCTTCGGGGATTGGTATGGCTACACCTTC
v_gene: TRBV27
j_gene: TRBJ1-2
abundance: .
d_gene: .
len: 14

CDR3aa: CASSPLPGQGGEKLFF
CDR3nt: TGTGCCAGCAGCCCCCTTCCGGGACAGGGAGGTGAAAAACTGTTTTTT
v_gene: TRBV14
j_gene: TRBJ1-4
abundance: .
d_gene: TRBD1
len: 16

CDR3aa: CASRQGANTGELFF
CDR3nt: TGTGCCAGCAGACAGGGGGCGAACACCGGGGAGCTGTTTTTT
v_gene: TRBV2
j_gene: TRBJ2-2
abundance: .
d_gene: TRBD1
len: 14

CDR3aa: CASSQSTANTGELFF
CDR3nt: TGTGCCAGCAGCCAATCCACAGCGAACACCGGGGAGCTGTTTTTT
v_gene: TRBV9
j_gene: TRBJ2-2
abundance: .
d_gene: .
len: 15

CDR3aa: CASSEGRASTDTQYF
CDR3nt: TGTGCCAGCAGTGAAGGGAGGGCTAGCACAGATACGCAGTATTTT
v_gene: TRBV6-1
j_gene: TRBJ2-3
abundance: .
d_gene: .
len: 15

CDR3aa: CASSSRGDTEAFF
CDR3nt: TGTGCCAGCAGCTCCCGGGGGGACACTGAAGCTTTCTTT
v_gene: TRBV11-2
j_gene: TRBJ1-1
abundance: .
d_gene: .
len: 13

CDR3aa: CSSSFAQGPWNEKLFF
CDR3nt: TGTTCCAGCAGCTTCGCCCAGGGTCCCTGGAATGAAAAACTGTTTTTT
v_gene: TRBV7-9
j_gene: TRBJ1-4
abundance: .
d_gene: .
len: 16

CDR3aa: CASSKGQPTDTQYF
CDR3nt: TGTGCCAGTAGTAAGGGACAGCCCACAGATACGCAGTATTTT
v_gene: TRBV19
j_gene: TRBJ2-3
abundance: once
d_gene: TRBD1
len: 14

CDR3aa: CASSVTGDTQYF
CDR3nt: TGTGCCAGCAGCGTAACAGGGGATACGCAGTATTTT
v_gene: TRBV2
j_gene: TRBJ2-3
abundance: .
d_gene: .
len: 12

CDR3aa: CASSRTLSYEQYF
CDR3nt: TGTGCCAGTAGTCGGACATTATCCTACGAGCAGTACTTC
v_gene: TRBV19
j_gene: TRBJ2-7
abundance: many
d_gene: .
len: 13

CDR3aa: CASSAGSAGNQPQHF
CDR3nt: TGTGCCAGTTCCGCCGGGTCAGCGGGCAATCAGCCCCAGCATTTT
v_gene: TRBV28
j_gene: TRBJ1-5
abundance: .
d_gene: .
len: 15

CDR3aa: CASSLGQGPYGYTF
CDR3nt: TGTGCCAGCAGCCTAGGCCAGGGGCCCTATGGCTACACCTTC
v_gene: TRBV7-9
j_gene: TRBJ1-2
abundance: .
d_gene: .
len: 14

CDR3aa: CASSWTVSYEQYF
CDR3nt: TGTGCCAGCAGCTGGACAGTCTCCTACGAGCAGTACTTC
v_gene: TRBV6-1
j_gene: TRBJ2-7
abundance: once
d_gene: .
len: 13

CDR3aa: CASSPGAQYSNQPQHF
CDR3nt: TGTGCCAGCTCACCAGGGGCCCAGTATAGCAATCAGCCCCAGCATTTT
v_gene: TRBV18
j_gene: TRBJ1-5
abundance: .
d_gene: .
len: 16

CDR3aa: CASSGGPKVLEQFF
CDR3nt: TGTGCCAGCAGTGGGGGGCCCAAGGTACTTGAGCAGTTCTTC
v_gene: TRBV6-1
j_gene: TRBJ2-1
abundance: few
d_gene: .
len: 14

CDR3aa: CASSSPGAGANVLTF
CDR3nt: TGTGCCAGCAGTTCCCCAGGGGCTGGGGCCAACGTCCTGACTTTC
v_gene: TRBV6-6
j_gene: TRBJ2-6
abundance: .
d_gene: .
len: 15

CDR3aa: CAITRDRGSYEQYF
CDR3nt: TGTGCCATCACCCGGGACAGGGGAAGCTACGAGCAGTACTTC
v_gene: TRBV10-3
j_gene: TRBJ2-7
abundance: few
d_gene: TRBD1
len: 14

CDR3aa: CASSPGTGWLSTNEKLFF
CDR3nt: TGTGCCAGCAGCCCGGGGACAGGTTGGCTGTCCACTAATGAAAAACTGTTTTTT
v_gene: TRBV7-8
j_gene: TRBJ1-4
abundance: .
d_gene: TRBD1
len: 18

CDR3aa: CASSLDQAGPEFF
CDR3nt: TGTGCCAGCAGCTTAGACCAAGCGGGGCCTGAGTTCTTC
v_gene: TRBV11-3
j_gene: TRBJ2-1
abundance: .
d_gene: TRBD2
len: 13